This T cell receptor (beta chain) was observed in a study of blood T cell repertoires in COVID-19. Profiled with immunoSEQ multiplex PCR; TCRdb holds only in-frame clones, not every one. The sample contains 200,000 to 250,000 clones, about nine tenths of which appear only once. The CDR3 spans 18 residues. The junction had 8 bases not matched to a gene; V was cut back by 2 bases and J by 4 bases. Germline values: CDR1 KGHDR, CDR2 SFDVKD. Sequencing input: peripheral blood. The sequence derives from a young man who had recovered from COVID-19. The genes are TRBV24-1 and TRBJ2-6; 9 bases are shared with TRBD1. The CDR3 loop reads CATSDSPGTGNGANVLTF. The CDR3 nucleotides read TGTGCCACCAGTGATTCTCCCGGGACAGGGAACGGGGCCAACGTCCTGACTTTC.